One and the same sample provided the 11 T cell receptor beta chains below, sequenced in a study of cytomegalovirus exposure and HLA in healthy donors. A multiplex PCR was run with 60 Vbeta primers and 13 Jbeta primers. Generated by immunoSEQ multiplex PCR, the TCRdb table keeps only in-frame clones and is missing some. The sample holds 120,000 or so clones, around 72% seen once. The sample consisted of PBMCs. The source of these receptors is a young man in good health and CMV-seronegative.

The chain links TRBV5-6 to TRBJ1-2, with TRBD1 matching over 7 bases. The CDR3 is 14 residues long. J was trimmed by 7 bases and V by 0 bases; bases with no gene match: 6. Germline lookup yields CDR1 SGHDT and CDR2 YYEEEE. The CDR3 DNA reads as TGTGCCAGCAGCTTGGGACAGGGTTTCTCTGGCTACACCTTC. This translates into CASSLGQGFSGYTF. The full variable domain, completed using reference TRBV5-6 and TRBJ1-2, is DAGVTQSPTHLIKTRGQQVTLRCSPKSGHDTVSWYQQALGQGPQFIFQYYEEEERQRGNFPDRFSGHQFPNYSSELNVNALLLGDSALYLCASSLGQGFSGYTFGSGTRLTVV.

The rearrangement joins TRBV9 to TRBJ1-1; D perhaps matches TRBD1 (6 bases). The CDR3 is 13 residues long. V shed 3 bases and J shed 6 bases, with 12 bases lying between them. Germline V gene sequence: CDR1 SGDLS, CDR2 YYNGEE. DNA for the CDR3: TGTGCCAGCAGCGCCCAGAACAGGGCTGAAGCTTTCTTT. The encoded protein is CASSAQNRAEAFF.

This chain links TRBV5-4 with TRBJ2-3, with 11 bases aligning to TRBD1. V dropped 3 bases and J dropped 5; count of bases not matched to a gene: 5. The CDR3 covers 15 residues. Per the germline V gene, CDR1 is SGHNT and CDR2 is YYREEE (reference sequence). The CDR3 loop is CASSYGQGAIDTQYF. As DNA, the CDR3 is TGTGCCAGCAGCTACGGACAGGGGGCTATAGATACGCAGTATTTT.

This clone was seen once. The DNA of the CDR3 is TGTGCCAGCTCAGACACTAGCGGGGGGTTGAATGAGCAGTTCTTC. Protein product: CASSDTSGGLNEQFF. The V call is TRBV18, the J call TRBJ2-1; 12 bases align to TRBD2. The CDR3 loop spans 15 amino acids. V was clipped by 5 bases and J by 7 bases; unmatched bases: 6. The germline V gene has CDR1 KGHSH and CDR2 LQKENI.

V and J are TRBV4-3 and TRBJ1-2, with D possibly being TRBD1 (5 bases). This CDR3 comprises 14 residues. V lost 4 bases, J lost 4 bases, and 13 bases lay in between. CDR1 is LGHNA and CDR2 is YSLEER in the germline V gene. CDR3 in DNA: TGCGCCAGCAGCCCTCAGGGTTCCAGCTATGGCTACACCTTC. It yields the protein CASSPQGSSYGYTF.

The chain links TRBV19 to TRBJ1-1; tentative D call: TRBD1 (5 bases). Germline-derived CDR1 and CDR2 are LNHDA and SQIVND (reference sequence). The CDR3 consists of 14 residues. Trimming removed 4 bases at V and 9 bases at J, with 18 bases between. CDR3 DNA: TGTGCCAGTAGTACTCCAGGTGGGGCTAAACAAGCTTTCTTT. Encoded protein: CASSTPGGAKQAFF. Using reference TRBV19 and TRBJ1-1 for the parts outside the CDR3, the full variable domain is DGGITQSPKYLFRKEGQNVTLSCEQNLNHDAMYWYRQDPGQGLRLIYYSQIVNDFQKGDIAEGYSVSREKKESFPLTVTSAQKNPTAFYLCASSTPGGAKQAFFGQGTRLTVV.

This rearrangement joins TRBV5-6 to TRBJ2-7; 7 bases are a match to TRBD1. The ends lost 2 bases at V and 1 base at J; junction bases unmatched: 6. CDR3 size: 15 residues. Germline V lookup: CDR1 SGHDT, CDR2 YYEEEE. The CDR3 DNA reads TGTGCCAGCAGCTTTAAGGCAGGGGGATCCTACGAGCAGTACTTC. Translated: CASSFKAGGSYEQYF.

This rearrangement joins TRBV5-4 to TRBJ2-5; TRBD2 matches 15 bases. V gave up 3 bases and J gave up 0 bases; unmatched junction bases: 6. The CDR3 contains 18 residues. Germline V gives CDR1 SGHNT, CDR2 YYREEE (reference sequence). In nucleotides, the CDR3 is TGTGCCAGCAGCTCCGGGACTAGCGGGGGGTCGTACCAAGAGACCCAGTACTTC. Amino acids: CASSSGTSGGSYQETQYF.

The chain uses TRBV28 and TRBJ2-7, with TRBD1 matching over 8 bases. This CDR3 region has 16 residues. After removal of 2 bases from V and 3 bases from J, the junction contained 9 bases not matched to a gene. Germline V gene lookup returns CDR1 MDHEN and CDR2 SYDVKM. The CDR3 is CASSLQGARRGYEQYF. In nucleotides, the CDR3 is TGTGCCAGCAGTTTACAGGGGGCTAGGCGGGGCTACGAGCAGTACTTC. Full variable domain (remainder filled in from reference TRBV28 and TRBJ2-7): DVKVTQSSRYLVKRTGEKVFLECVQDMDHENMFWYRQDPGLGLRLIYFSYDVKMKEKGDIPEGYSVSREKKERFSLILESASTNQTSMYLCASSLQGARRGYEQYFGPGTRLTVT.

This chain uses TRBV2 with TRBJ2-1, with D possibly being TRBD2 (5 bases). Germline loops: CDR1 SNHLY, CDR2 FYNNEI. This CDR3 has 13 residues. Trimming left V 6 bases short and J 4 bases short, with 10 bases between. CDR3 bases: TGTGCCAGCAGCCTAGCCGCGTACAATGAGCAGTTCTTC. This codes for CASSLAAYNEQFF.

The chain uses TRBV27 and TRBJ1-1, with D uncertain. CDR3 length equals 14 residues. CDR1 MNHEY and CDR2 SMNVEV come from the germline V gene (reference sequence). The V and J ends lost 2 bases and 4 bases respectively, with 11 bases between them. CDR3 residues: CASSLMMGVTEAFF. In DNA, the CDR3 is TGTGCCAGCAGTTTAATGATGGGCGTCACTGAAGCTTTCTTT.